The 23 T cell receptor beta chains presented below share a single source sample, sequenced in a study of blood T cell repertoires in COVID-19. Assay: immunoSEQ multiplex PCR; the TCRdb copy retains only in-frame clones and omits some. The table lists about 40,000 clones, 91% of them singletons. Material: peripheral blood. The source is a woman under 40 in a cohort sampled during active COVID-19.

V gene TRBV19 combines with J gene TRBJ2-3; 10 bases agree with TRBD2. Germline V gene lookup returns CDR1 LNHDA and CDR2 SQIVND (reference sequence). V lost 2 bases to trimming and J lost 5 bases; unmatched junction nucleotides: 7. This CDR3 is 16 amino acids long. The DNA for the CDR3 is TGTGCCAGTAGTATACAAGGACTAGCGGTTGTAGATACGCAGTATTTT. It yields the protein CASSIQGLAVVDTQYF.

This chain connects TRBV6-1 to TRBJ1-6; 8 bases line up with TRBD1. CDR1 is MNHNS and CDR2 is SASEGT in the germline V gene. This CDR3 contains 14 residues. With V trimmed by 1 base and J by 13 bases, 6 bases remained unmatched. Written as DNA, the CDR3 is TGTGCCAGCAGTGAAGTGGACAGGGCAAGGCCCCTCCACTTT. Translating it yields CASSEVDRARPLHF.

This clone has just one count. This sequence joins TRBV4-2 and TRBJ2-7, with D possibly TRBD2 on 6 matching bases. Germline CDR1 and CDR2: LGHNA and YNFKEQ. Trimming shortened V by 2 bases and J by 5 bases, and 10 bases separated the two germline ends. This CDR3 region has 13 residues. CDR3 protein: CASSQMVADEQYF. The CDR3 DNA reads TGTGCCAGCAGCCAAATGGTAGCGGACGAGCAGTACTTC.

The chain recombines TRBV18 with TRBJ2-1, with 11 bases fitting TRBD1. CDR1 KGHSH and CDR2 LQKENI come from the germline V gene. The length of the CDR3 is 16 residues. The V segment lost 5 bases and the J segment 9 bases; nucleotides outside the gene matches: 12. The CDR3 here is CASSSLGQGVSGEQFF. Here the CDR3 DNA reads TGTGCCAGCTCATCTCTGGGACAGGGGGTGTCCGGTGAGCAGTTCTTC. Together with reference TRBV18 and TRBJ2-1, the CDR3 gives the full variable domain: NAGVMQNPRHLVRRRGQEARLRCSPMKGHSHVYWYRQLPEEGLKFMVYLQKENIIDESGMPKERFSAEFPKEGPSILRIQQVVRGDSAAYFCASSSLGQGVSGEQFFGPGTRLTVL.

The chain has TRBV4-3 and TRBJ2-7; 10 bases are shared with TRBD2. The CDR3 extends over 17 amino acids. After removal of 0 bases from V and 5 bases from J, the junction contained 10 bases not matched to a gene. Germline values: CDR1 LGHNA, CDR2 YSLEER. The CDR3 DNA follows: TGCGCCAGCAGCCAAGATCTTCAGCGGGAGGGGGTAAACGAGCAGTACTTC. Protein product: CASSQDLQREGVNEQYF.

Comment on this clone: The junction shows a germline mismatch at one end, possibly a read error. The gene calls are TRBV7-7 and TRBJ2-5, with D possibly called TRBD1 or TRBD2 (5 bases each). There are 17 residues in the CDR3. Germline loops: CDR1 SSHAT, CDR2 FNYEAQ (reference sequence). CDR3 DNA sequence: TGTGCTAGCAGCTTAGCGCTAGTTACAGGCAACCAAGAGACCCAGTACTTC. It translates to CASSLALVTGNQETQYF.

By sample share, this clone is medium-sized. This chain uses TRBV18 with TRBJ2-7; 14 bases are shared with TRBD2. Germline lookup yields CDR1 KGHSH and CDR2 LQKENI. The CDR3 is 18 amino acids. V lost 3 bases, J lost 1 base, and 8 bases stayed unmatched. DNA of the CDR3: TGTGCCAGCTCACCCCCGACTAGCGGGAGGGCCGGTTCCTACGAGCAGTACTTC. It yields the protein CASSPPTSGRAGSYEQYF.

The rearrangement uses TRBV5-5 and TRBJ2-7; the match to TRBD2 covers 7 bases. J lost 1 base, V lost 1 base, and 5 bases had no gene match. Germline V gives CDR1 SGHKS, CDR2 YYEKEE (reference sequence). The CDR3 covers 15 residues. The DNA of the CDR3 is TGTGCCAGCAGCTTGCTGCAGCGGGGATCCTACGAGCAGTACTTC. This translates into CASSLLQRGSYEQYF.

The genes are TRBV2 and TRBJ1-1, with D unresolved. The ends were cut back, 5 bases at V and 2 bases at J, with 9 bases in the middle. Germline V lookup: CDR1 SNHLY, CDR2 FYNNEI. The CDR3 extends over 13 amino acids. CDR3 in amino acids: CASSLTGNTEAFF. In DNA, the CDR3 is TGTGCCAGCAGTTTGACGGGAAACACTGAAGCTTTCTTT. Supplemented by reference TRBV2 and TRBJ1-1, the full variable domain reads EPEVTQTPSHQVTQMGQEVILRCVPISNHLYFYWYRQILGQKVEFLVSFYNNEISEKSEIFDDQFSVERPDGSNFTLKIRSTKLEDSAMYFCASSLTGNTEAFFGQGTRLTVV.

Details on this clone: At one end the junction does not follow the germline gene, possibly because of a read error. This sequence joins TRBV5-1 and TRBJ2-7; unclear D gene. CDR1 and CDR2 from the germline V gene are SGHRS and YFSETQ. The CDR3 is made up of 14 amino acids. CDR3 nucleotides: TGCGCCAGCAGGTTGGAGAACTTAGACTACGAGCAGTACTTC. It translates to CASRLENLDYEQYF.

V and J are TRBV3-1 (or the pseudogene TRBV3-2) and TRBJ2-1, with 9 nucleotides matching TRBD2. Germline V gene lookup returns CDR1 LGHDT and CDR2 YNNKEL (reference sequence). The CDR3 totals 16 residues. Trimming cost V 4 bases and J 1 base; bases outside gene matches: 5. CDR3 bases: TGTGCCAGCAGCCCGAGGACTAGCGCGTCCTACAATGAGCAGTTCTTC. This translates into CASSPRTSASYNEQFF.

The rearrangement joins TRBV7-2 to TRBJ2-5; 13 positions agree with TRBD2. Germline V gene lookup returns CDR1 SGHTA and CDR2 FQGNSA. V shed 2 bases, J shed 1 base, and the junction held 1 base outside the gene matches. CDR3 length equals 16 residues. Here the CDR3 DNA reads TGTGCCAGCAGCTTACGGACTAGCGGGGGCCAAGAGACCCAGTACTTC. This translates into CASSLRTSGGQETQYF.

This clone has a single count. The V call is TRBV6-1, the J call TRBJ2-5; 7 nucleotides match TRBD2. With 0 bases clipped from V and 4 bases from J, the junction kept 26 bases outside the gene matches. Per the germline V gene, CDR1 is MNHNS and CDR2 is SASEGT. This CDR3 comprises 22 residues. In nucleotides, the CDR3 is TGTGCCAGCAGTGAAGCACCAGGGAGGGTAGTCGGGGAGGGCCGTAATCGAGAGACCCAGTACTTC. This translates into CASSEAPGRVVGEGRNRETQYF.

The rearrangement joins TRBV9 to TRBJ1-1, with 11 bases fitting TRBD1. CDR3 length: 17 residues. Trimming removed 0 bases from V and 2 bases from J; junction bases left unmatched: 6. Germline V gives CDR1 SGDLS, CDR2 YYNGEE. CDR3 DNA: TGTGCCAGCAGCGTAGGTCCCGGGACAGGGGGAAACACTGAAGCTTTCTTT. The encoded protein is CASSVGPGTGGNTEAFF.

The rearrangement links TRBV19 to TRBJ1-3; D uncertain. Trimming took off 1 base at V and 0 bases at J, with 13 bases between the two ends. The CDR3 has 17 amino acids. CDR1 LNHDA and CDR2 SQIVND come from the germline V gene (reference sequence). The CDR3 spells CASSIGAGRYSGNTIYF. In DNA form, the CDR3 reads TGTGCCAGTAGTATAGGGGCTGGGAGGTACTCTGGAAACACCATATATTTT.

The chain employs TRBV19 and TRBJ1-1, with D possibly matching TRBD1 (6 bases). The V gene's germline CDR1 is LNHDA and CDR2 SQIVND (reference sequence). V shed 6 bases and J shed 11 bases, with 16 bases lying between them. The CDR3 contains 12 residues. The CDR3 is CASREDRGDAFF. The CDR3 bases are TGTGCCAGTAGAGAGGACAGAGGTGATGCTTTCTTT.

This clone appeared a few times. The chain links TRBV2 to TRBJ2-3; D might be TRBD2 (6 bases). The CDR3 runs 13 residues. The V end lost 4 bases, the J end lost 5 bases, and 10 bases lay between the germline ends. Germline V CDR1 and CDR2: SNHLY, FYNNEI. The CDR3: CASSGRELDTQYF. In nucleotides, the CDR3 is TGTGCCAGCAGTGGTCGGGAGTTAGATACGCAGTATTTT.

This clone was observed a single time. The genes are TRBV7-2 and TRBJ1-1; 7 bases fit TRBD1. V shed 5 bases and J 10 bases; nucleotides not matched to a gene: 10. This CDR3 has 13 amino acids. In germline, CDR1 is SGHTA, CDR2 FQGNSA. The CDR3 loop is CASSAIQGRRAFF. CDR3 in DNA: TGTGCCAGCAGCGCTATACAGGGGAGGCGAGCTTTCTTT. Using reference TRBV7-2 and TRBJ1-1 for the parts outside the CDR3, the full variable domain is GAGVSQSPSNKVTEKGKDVELRCDPISGHTALYWYRQSLGQGLEFLIYFQGNSAPDKSGLPSDRFSAERTGGSVSTLTIQRTQQEDSAVYLCASSAIQGRRAFFGQGTRLTVV.

V and J are TRBV6-5 and TRBJ2-7; the match to TRBD1 covers 8 bases. The CDR3 is 14 amino acids. CDR1 is MNHEY and CDR2 is SVGAGI in the germline V gene. With 0 bases clipped from V and 8 bases from J, the junction kept 6 bases outside the gene matches. Here the CDR3 reads CASSYSMAGGKQYF. CDR3 nucleotide sequence: TGTGCCAGCAGTTACTCGATGGCAGGGGGCAAGCAGTACTTC.

The rearrangement uses TRBV7-9 and TRBJ2-7; D is perhaps TRBD1 (5 bases). CDR3 length equals 13 residues. Per germline, CDR1 SEHNR and CDR2 FQNEAQ (reference sequence). Trimming cost V 5 bases and J 3 bases, with 11 bases left between them. The CDR3 DNA reads TGTGCCAGCAGCCCGACAGCAATCTACGAGCAGTACTTC. Translation: CASSPTAIYEQYF.

V usage is TRBV6-4 and J usage is TRBJ2-1; TRBD2 matches at 10 bases. CDR3 size: 15 residues. V shed 0 bases and J 4 bases; nucleotides not matched to a gene: 0. Germline loops: CDR1 MRHNA, CDR2 SNTAGT. CDR3 nucleotides: TGTGCCAGCAGTGACTCGACTAGCGGGTACAATGAGCAGTTCTTC. This gives the protein CASSDSTSGYNEQFF.

The chain carries TRBV25-1 and TRBJ2-3; a weak D match, TRBD2 (6 bases). From germline, CDR1 is MGHDK and CDR2 SYGVNS. The V end was cut by 7 bases, the J end by 4 bases, with 21 bases between. CDR3 length equals 16 residues. The CDR3 DNA follows: TGTGCCAGCAAGGGGCGGGCCCGGAGGGGCCCAGATACGCAGTATTTT. Its protein product is CASKGRARRGPDTQYF.

This rearrangement joins TRBV30 to TRBJ2-5; 11 nucleotides align to TRBD1. The CDR3 length is 16 residues. Germline V gene data show CDR1 as GTSNPN and CDR2 as SVGIG (reference sequence). V trimming: 0 bases; J trimming: 7 bases; junction bases outside the gene matches: 10. This chain's CDR3 is CAWSVPRDRGYGTQYF. Written as DNA, the CDR3 is TGTGCCTGGAGTGTACCCAGGGACAGGGGGTACGGGACCCAGTACTTC.